A selection of T cell receptor beta chains follows, all from one sample in a study of blood T cell repertoires in COVID-19. The data were produced by immunoSEQ multiplex PCR, yet TCRdb's version contains in-frame clones alone and is incomplete. The top ten hold approximately 1.8% of the sample, which has about 100,000 clones, roughly 90% seen once. The source material was peripheral blood. These receptors all stem from a man between 60 and 70 years old with acute or convalescent COVID-19. The CDR3 runs from the conserved cysteine through the conserved F or W. Each record gives: D gene, V gene, J gene, clone size, CDR3 DNA, CDR3 protein. D genes are given only for firm matches. Not all rows give a size; the values are once, few, many and, for expanded clones, a class.

>NA|TRBV27|TRBJ1-6|once
TGTGCCAGCAGCCAGGGTCCGTATTTGAATTCACCCCTCCACTTT
CASSQGPYLNSPLHF
>NA|TRBV19|TRBJ1-1|once
TGTGCCAGTAGTATATCCCAGAACACTGAAGCTTTCTTT
CASSISQNTEAFF
>NA|TRBV19|TRBJ1-3|NA
TGTGCCAGTAGTGTGACAGGCTCTGGAAACACCATATATTTT
CASSVTGSGNTIYF
>TRBD1|TRBV18|TRBJ1-2|NA
TGTGCCAGCTCACTCCGACAGGGGGAAACTGGCTACACCTTC
CASSLRQGETGYTF
>NA|TRBV19|TRBJ1-5|NA
TGTGCCAGTAGTGATCCGACCAGGGTGAATAGCAATCAGCCCCAGCATTTT
CASSDPTRVNSNQPQHF
>NA|TRBV15|TRBJ1-2|once
TGTGCCACCAGCAGGCGCGGCGGGGGGGCGCATGGCTACACCTTC
CATSRRGGGAHGYTF
>TRBD1|TRBV6-2/TRBV6-3|TRBJ1-5|NA
TGTGCCAGCAGTTACTCTTTCGGACAGGCGGAGGGTCAGCCCCAGCATTTT
CASSYSFGQAEGQPQHF
>TRBD1|TRBV18|TRBJ2-3|NA
TGTGCCAGCTCACGGGGACAGGCCATCACAGATACGCAGTATTTT
CASSRGQAITDTQYF
>NA|TRBV7-9|TRBJ1-1|medium-sized
TGTGCCAGCAGCTTGGTGGCCACTGAAGCTTTCTTT
CASSLVATEAFF
>NA|TRBV27|TRBJ1-1|NA
TGTGCCAGCAGTTTATCGGCCCAGAACACTGAAGCTTTCTTT
CASSLSAQNTEAFF
>NA|TRBV19|TRBJ1-2|NA
TGTGCCAGTAGTATTAGTGGTGGGCAGGGCAGGAGCTATGGCTACACCTTC
CASSISGGQGRSYGYTF
>TRBD1|TRBV5-1|TRBJ1-4|once
TGCGCCAGCAGCTTGGAGGGACAGGCGGATGAAAAACTGTTTTTT
CASSLEGQADEKLFF
>NA|TRBV4-3|TRBJ2-1|NA
TGCGCCAGCAGCCAAGATCGTATTAGCGCTTACAATGAGCAGTTCTTC
CASSQDRISAYNEQFF
>NA|TRBV6-5|TRBJ2-7|NA
TGTGCCAGCAGCACCGGGGGAAGGTCCTACGAGCAGTACTTC
CASSTGGRSYEQYF
>NA|TRBV21-1|TRBJ1-1|NA
TGTGCCAGCAGCCCCGAGGGACAGATGAACACTGAAGCTTTCTTT
CASSPEGQMNTEAFF
>TRBD1|TRBV7-9|TRBJ1-5|NA
TGTGCCAGCAGCTTAGGTTGGGGACAGGACAATCAGCCCCAGCATTTT
CASSLGWGQDNQPQHF
>NA|TRBV9|TRBJ1-1|NA
TGTGCCAGCAGCGTAGGACAGGTGAACACTGAAGCTTTCTTT
CASSVGQVNTEAFF
>NA|TRBV5-5|TRBJ2-5|NA
TGTGCCAGCAGCTTGGGGTTTACGGGGACTCCCCAAGAGACCCAGTACTTC
CASSLGFTGTPQETQYF
>NA|TRBV21-1|TRBJ2-7|NA
TGTGCCAGCAGCAAAGGACAGTGCAGGGGGCGGTCCGAGCAGTACTTC
CASSKGQCRGRSEQYF
>NA|TRBV7-9|TRBJ2-3|NA
TGTGCCAGCAGCTTAGTCTCCAGGGCTGGCACAGATACGCAGTATTTT
CASSLVSRAGTDTQYF
>NA|TRBV6-5|TRBJ2-7|NA
TGTGCCAGCCTACGGGACACGAATAACAACGAGCAGTACTTC
CASLRDTNNNEQYF
>NA|TRBV19|TRBJ1-1|NA
TGTGCTACTTCGTCCGTGCCGAACACTGAAGCTTTCTTT
CATSSVPNTEAFF
>NA|TRBV5-6|TRBJ1-4|NA
TGTGCCAGCAGCCCCCGAGAGGCGGGTGGGAATGAAAAACTGTTTTTT
CASSPREAGGNEKLFF
>NA|TRBV7-2|TRBJ2-7|few
TGTGCCACCTCGGCAGACTTATACGATTTCCACTTC
CATSADLYDFHF
>NA|TRBV2|TRBJ1-2|NA
TGTGCCAGCAGGGGCTGGGGGGACTATGGCTACACCTTC
CASRGWGDYGYTF
>NA|TRBV28|TRBJ2-5|NA
TGTGCCAGCAGTTCCGCCAGGGGACGGCGGCAAGAGACCCAGTACTTC
CASSSARGRRQETQYF
>TRBD2|TRBV11-3|TRBJ2-3|once
TGTGCCAGCAGCCAGACTAGCGGGAGGGGACTTACGCAGTATTTT
CASSQTSGRGLTQYF
>TRBD1|TRBV18|TRBJ1-2|NA
TGTGCCAGCTCACCGGGGACAGGGGGCGCCGGAAATGGCTACACCTTC
CASSPGTGGAGNGYTF
>NA|TRBV7-3|TRBJ2-1|NA
TGTGCCAGCAGCTTATCAGGGACTCAGAATGAGCAGTTCTTC
CASSLSGTQNEQFF
>NA|TRBV9|TRBJ2-2|NA
TGTGCCAGCAGCTCTAACTCGGTAGACGGGGAGCTGTTTTTT
CASSSNSVDGELFF
>NA|TRBV7-2|TRBJ2-7|NA
TGTGCCAGCAGCTTAGAACCAGGTAACGAGCAGTACTTC
CASSLEPGNEQYF
>NA|TRBV9|TRBJ2-5|NA
TGTGCCAGCAGCACCACAGGTTATTCCCAAGAGACCCAGTACTTC
CASSTTGYSQETQYF
>TRBD1|TRBV2|TRBJ1-4|NA
TGTGCCAGCACCCGGGACAGATATAATGAAAAACTGTTTTTT
CASTRDRYNEKLFF
>NA|TRBV29-1|TRBJ1-5|NA
TGCAGCGTTGTCGGGGAGCGGGGGCAGCCCCAGCATTTT
CSVVGERGQPQHF
>NA|TRBV14|TRBJ1-6|few
TGTGCCAGCAGATCCCACCTCGGTTCACCCCTCCACTTT
CASRSHLGSPLHF
>TRBD2|TRBV28|TRBJ2-1|NA
TGTGCCAGCAGTTCGACTAGCGGGGGTCGCAATGAGCAGTTCTTC
CASSSTSGGRNEQFF
>NA|TRBV4-2|TRBJ2-2|NA
TGTGCCAGCAGCCAAGAAACCGGGAAGAACACCGGGGAGCTGTTTTTT
CASSQETGKNTGELFF
>NA|TRBV5-1|TRBJ1-2|NA
TGCGCCAGCAGCCAGGGGTTCGGCTATGGCTACACCTTC
CASSQGFGYGYTF
>TRBD1|TRBV29-1|TRBJ1-3|NA
TGCAGCGTTGCTACGGACAGGGGAAACACCATATATTTT
CSVATDRGNTIYF
>NA|TRBV7-3|TRBJ2-1|few
TGTGCCAGCAGCCCAAGTGGCGGGATATCAGATGAGCAGTTCTTC
CASSPSGGISDEQFF
>TRBD1|TRBV24-1|TRBJ2-1|NA
TGTGCCACCAGTCCCCCAATTATGACAGGGAAAAAGTTCTTC
CATSPPIMTGKKFF
>NA|TRBV25-1|TRBJ1-6|NA
TGTGCCAGCAGTGAAGGGTGGTCCTCATCAGGTTCACCCCTCCACTTT
CASSEGWSSSGSPLHF
>TRBD1|TRBV7-2|TRBJ1-2|once
TGTGCCAGCAGCTTAGGGACCCGGACAGGGCTTGCCTATGGCTACACCTTC
CASSLGTRTGLAYGYTF
>TRBD1|TRBV18|TRBJ1-5|NA
TGTGCCAGCTCAACGACAGGGGCTCAGCCCCAGCATTTT
CASSTTGAQPQHF
>NA|TRBV7-6|TRBJ1-3|NA
TGTGCCAGCAGCTTAGCCAGGGCCGGAAACACCATATATTTT
CASSLARAGNTIYF
>NA|TRBV27|TRBJ2-1|once
TGTGCCAGCAGCAGGATTTCAGGGGCGCGGGACAATGAGCAGTTCTTC
CASSRISGARDNEQFF
>NA|TRBV3-1/TRBV3-2|TRBJ2-3|NA
TGTGCCAGCAAAGACAGCGCCACAGATACGCAGTATTTT
CASKDSATDTQYF
>TRBD2|TRBV6-6|TRBJ2-7|NA
TGTGCCAGCAGTAATAGCGGGATTAACTACGAGCAGTACTTC
CASSNSGINYEQYF
>NA|TRBV7-2|TRBJ2-7|NA
TGTGCCAGCAGCTTAGGAGCCGCCAGGGGGGCCGAGCAGTACTTC
CASSLGAARGAEQYF
>TRBD2|TRBV9|TRBJ2-1|NA
TGTGCCAGCAGCGTAGGGGGGACTAGCCGAAATGAGCAGTTCTTC
CASSVGGTSRNEQFF
>NA|TRBV19|TRBJ2-1|NA
TGTGCCAGTAGTATCCAACCCAGGGTTTCTGAGCAGTTCTTC
CASSIQPRVSEQFF
>NA|TRBV6-4|TRBJ2-2|NA
TGTGCCAGCAGCGCCTCCCAGACCGGGGAGCTGTTTTTT
CASSASQTGELFF